The 22 T cell receptor beta chains presented below share a single source sample, sequenced in a study of CD8+ T cells in alopecia areata. In each case, RNA was isolated and then reverse transcribed into cDNA as the sequencing template. Clones were sequenced by immunoSEQ multiplex PCR, and TCRdb holds only the in-frame ones, with some missing. This table holds over 150,000 clones, around 60% found once. This material consisted of CD4+ T cells sorted from blood, taken at week 0. The source of these receptors is a human donor with alopecia areata.

This clone was picked up a small number of times. J is TRBJ1-2 and V is TRBV7-9; 9 positions match TRBD1. This CDR3 is built from 16 residues. The V gene's germline CDR1 is SEHNR and CDR2 FQNEAQ (reference sequence). Losses at the gene ends were 2 bases for V and 6 bases for J; bases not matched to a gene: 10. This CDR3 is CASSLFSQGQGDGYTF. In DNA form, the CDR3 reads TGTGCCAGCAGCTTATTTAGCCAGGGACAGGGTGATGGCTACACCTTC.

The chain carries TRBV4-1 and TRBJ2-3; 7 bases are shared with TRBD1. This CDR3 contains 14 residues. V shed 7 bases and J 2 bases; nucleotides not matched to a gene: 6. The germline V gene encodes CDR1 MGHRA and CDR2 YSYEKL. CDR3 sequence: CASTGDSYTDTQYF. The CDR3 nucleotides are TGCGCCAGCACCGGGGACAGCTACACAGATACGCAGTATTTT.

This clone was detected only a few times. The chain combines TRBV29-1 with TRBJ1-6; D is perhaps TRBD1 (5 bases). Trimming shortened V by 4 bases and J by 8 bases, and 12 bases separated the two germline ends. The CDR3 runs 13 residues. Germline V lookup: CDR1 SQVTM, CDR2 ANQGSEA. CDR3 in amino acids: CSVAETADSPLHF. The CDR3 nucleotides read TGCAGCGTTGCGGAGACAGCGGATTCACCCCTCCACTTT.

The J gene is TRBJ2-7, the V gene TRBV25-1; a possible D gene is TRBD2 (5 bases). This CDR3 has 13 amino acids. CDR1 is MGHDK, CDR2 SYGVNS, per germline. V shed 4 bases and J shed 3 bases, with 10 bases lying between them. The CDR3 sequence is CASSGGKGYEQYF. CDR3 sequence (DNA): TGTGCCAGCAGTGGAGGGAAAGGCTACGAGCAGTACTTC.

The chain couples TRBV6-5 to TRBJ2-2; 9 bases fit TRBD1. J lost 7 bases, V lost 6 bases, and 9 bases had no gene match. The CDR3 length is 15 residues. In germline, CDR1 is MNHEY, CDR2 SVGAGI. The CDR3, as DNA: TGTGCCAGCAGGAAGAACAGGGGGCGCGTCGGGGAGCTGTTTTTT. It specifies CASRKNRGRVGELFF.

This chain joins TRBV5-1 and TRBJ2-5, with TRBD2 matching 11 bases. The CDR3 spans 17 residues. Losses at the gene ends were 1 base for V and 1 base for J; bases not matched to a gene: 6. The V gene's germline CDR1 is SGHRS and CDR2 YFSETQ. CDR3 sequence: CASSLTSGGAVQETQYF. The CDR3 nucleotides are TGCGCCAGCAGCTTGACTAGCGGGGGAGCGGTCCAAGAGACCCAGTACTTC.

The gene calls are TRBV7-8 and TRBJ2-3, with a possible D match to TRBD1 (5 bases). Germline values: CDR1 SGHVS, CDR2 FQNEAQ. Deletions cut 3 bases from V and 1 base from J, with 11 bases between. The CDR3 is 15 amino acids. CDR3 in DNA: TGTGCCAGCAGCTTGAGTGGGGCCCGCACAGATACGCAGTATTTT. This gives the protein CASSLSGARTDTQYF.

The gene calls are TRBV29-1 and TRBJ2-7, with 7 bases matching TRBD1. This CDR3 region has 14 residues. Losses at the gene ends were 4 bases for V and 5 bases for J; bases not matched to a gene: 11. Germline lookup yields CDR1 SQVTM and CDR2 ANQGSEA. The CDR3 region has the DNA TGCAGCGTTGTACTGGACAGGATAAGGGACGAGCAGTACTTC. Amino acid sequence: CSVVLDRIRDEQYF.

The chain joins TRBV29-1 to TRBJ1-6; the D gene is possibly TRBD1 (6 bases). This CDR3 comprises 15 residues. V was shortened by 5 bases and J by 7 bases, with 18 bases between the two germline ends. The germline gives CDR1 SQVTM, CDR2 ANQGSEA. This CDR3 is CSVLESGTRNSPLHF. CDR3 nucleotide sequence: TGCAGCGTTTTGGAGTCCGGGACACGGAATTCACCCCTCCACTTT. The variable domain in full, completed from reference TRBV29-1 and TRBJ1-6, reads SAVISQKPSRDICQRGTSLTIQCQVDSQVTMMFWYRQQPGQSLTLIATANQGSEATYESGFVIDKFPISRPNLTFSTLTVSNMSPEDSSIYLCSVLESGTRNSPLHFGNGTRLTVT.

V gene TRBV30 combines with J gene TRBJ1-6, with TRBD1 as a possible D gene (5 bases). The V gene's germline CDR1 is GTSNPN and CDR2 SVGIG (reference sequence). Trimming cost V 5 bases and J 5 bases, with 10 bases left between them. The CDR3 has 13 amino acids. In DNA form, the CDR3 reads TGTGCCTGGGTCCAGGGCGATAATTCACCCCTCCACTTT. This encodes CAWVQGDNSPLHF.

The CDR3 loop is CASSDGAKNIQYF. In DNA form, the CDR3 reads TGTGCCAGCAGCGATGGGGCTAAAAACATTCAGTACTTC. The chain has TRBV5-6 and TRBJ2-4; a possible D gene is TRBD1 (5 bases). V was clipped by 4 bases and J by 4 bases, with 9 bases between them. In germline, CDR1 is SGHDT, CDR2 YYEEEE. The CDR3 extends over 13 amino acids.

Only one count was recorded for this clone. This sequence joins TRBV7-9 and TRBJ1-1; D unclear. Germline V gene data show CDR1 as SEHNR and CDR2 as FQNEAQ (reference sequence). With 2 bases removed from V and 4 bases from J, the gap between germline ends came to 11 bases. This CDR3 comprises 14 residues. The CDR3 bases are TGTGCCAGCAGCTTAAGCGGGTTTGGCACTGAAGCTTTCTTT. This translates into CASSLSGFGTEAFF.

This clone was seen a few times. The V call is TRBV19, the J call TRBJ2-7, with D possibly matching TRBD2 (6 bases). From germline, CDR1 is LNHDA and CDR2 SQIVND (reference sequence). With 5 bases removed from V and 4 bases from J, the gap between germline ends came to 18 bases. The CDR3 contains 15 residues. The CDR3 bases are TGTGCCAGTAGTGCCCTCGGGGGAGCGACATACGAGCAGTACTTC. Encoded protein: CASSALGGATYEQYF.

The chain uses TRBV28 and TRBJ2-3; the D gene is possibly TRBD2 (7 bases). CDR1 is MDHEN, CDR2 SYDVKM, per germline. The CDR3 is 21 residues long. Trimming removed 2 bases at V and 2 bases at J, with 29 bases between. The CDR3 protein is CASSLVFTLAGAPSITDTQYF. CDR3 coding DNA: TGTGCCAGCAGTTTAGTTTTTACCCTTGCGGGGGCACCTTCTATCACAGATACGCAGTATTTT. The full variable domain, its missing parts supplied by reference TRBV28 and TRBJ2-3, is DVKVTQSSRYLVKRTGEKVFLECVQDMDHENMFWYRQDPGLGLRLIYFSYDVKMKEKGDIPEGYSVSREKKERFSLILESASTNQTSMYLCASSLVFTLAGAPSITDTQYFGPGTRLTVL.

This rearrangement joins TRBV6-5 to TRBJ2-7; 7 nucleotides match TRBD2. V shed 6 bases and J 7 bases; nucleotides not matched to a gene: 9. CDR3 size: 13 residues. Germline CDR1 and CDR2: MNHEY and SVGAGI. In nucleotides, the CDR3 is TGTGCCAGCAGCGGACTAGGGATTATGGAGCAGTACTTC. Translated, it gives CASSGLGIMEQYF.

This chain connects TRBV4-2 to TRBJ2-7, with D perhaps matching TRBD1 (7 bases). In germline, CDR1 is LGHNA, CDR2 YNFKEQ. With 7 bases removed from V and 6 bases from J, the gap between germline ends came to 10 bases. The length of the CDR3 is 11 residues. The CDR3 DNA reads TGTGCCAGCACGGGGGACAGCGAGCAGTACTTC. Translated: CASTGDSEQYF.

The chain employs TRBV30 and TRBJ2-5; TRBD2 matches 9 bases. The ends lost 3 bases at V and 1 base at J; junction bases unmatched: 6. There are 15 residues in the CDR3. CDR1 is GTSNPN and CDR2 is SVGIG in the germline V gene (reference sequence). In DNA form, the CDR3 reads TGTGCCTGGAGCCTCAGCGGGGGGTTCCAAGAGACCCAGTACTTC. This sequence encodes CAWSLSGGFQETQYF.

V and J are TRBV5-1 and TRBJ1-2, with a weak D call TRBD1 (5 bases). The CDR3 runs 13 residues. The V gene lost 4 bases and the J gene lost 3 bases, with 10 bases spanning the gap. The germline gives CDR1 SGHRS, CDR2 YFSETQ. The CDR3: CASSADSYYGYTF. CDR3 nucleotide sequence: TGCGCCAGCAGCGCCGACAGCTACTATGGCTACACCTTC.

J is TRBJ2-5 and V is TRBV29-1; no clear D. Germline V gene lookup returns CDR1 SQVTM and CDR2 ANQGSEA. The CDR3 has 12 amino acids. CDR3 nucleotides: TGCAGTCACTCAGAGCCCGGGGAGACCCAGTACTTC. Residues: CSHSEPGETQYF. The whole variable domain, filled in from reference TRBV29-1 and TRBJ2-5, reads SAVISQKPSRDICQRGTSLTIQCQVDSQVTMMFWYRQQPGQSLTLIATANQGSEATYESGFVIDKFPISRPNLTFSTLTVSNMSPEDSSIYLCSHSEPGETQYFGPGTRLLVL.

The chain links TRBV5-1 to TRBJ1-1; 9 bases fit TRBD1. The trim removed 0 bases at V and 2 bases at J, leaving 2 bases unmatched. The germline gives CDR1 SGHRS, CDR2 YFSETQ. The CDR3 extends over 15 amino acids. CDR3 protein: CASSLVQGANTEAFF. CDR3 in DNA: TGCGCCAGCAGCTTGGTACAGGGGGCAAACACTGAAGCTTTCTTT.

The CDR3 protein is CAINPTGAGETQYF. The DNA of the CDR3 is TGTGCCATCAACCCGACAGGGGCAGGGGAGACCCAGTACTTC. The rearrangement joins TRBV10-3 to TRBJ2-5, with TRBD1 identical over 8 bases. This CDR3 contains 14 residues. Losses at the gene ends were 7 bases for V and 5 bases for J; bases not matched to a gene: 9. Germline CDR1 ENHRY, CDR2 SYGVKD.

The rearrangement uses TRBV29-1 and TRBJ1-1; TRBD1 is a possible D gene (6 bases). There are 12 residues in the CDR3. Germline-derived CDR1 and CDR2 are SQVTM and ANQGSEA. The ends were cut back, 7 bases at V and 5 bases at J, with 14 bases in the middle. The CDR3, as DNA: TGCAGCGCTTCCCACAGGGCTACTGAAGCTTTCTTT. Translating gives CSASHRATEAFF.